This TCR beta chain was profiled in a study of preoperative IRX-2 immunotherapy in early breast cancer. CDR1 and CDR2 from the germline V gene are MNHGY and SAAAGT. Trimming cost V 8 bases and J 5 bases; bases outside gene matches: 23. CDR3 length: 19 residues. The sample's treatment: preoperative locoregional IRX-2 cytokine immunotherapy. This phase Ib study tested locoregional IRX-2 cytokine immunotherapy given before surgery. Generated by immunoSEQ multiplex PCR, the TCRdb table keeps only in-frame clones and is missing some. Of just over 25,000 clones listed, 75% to 90% were seen once; the top ten hold 1% to 1.5%.

This TCR was recovered from a human donor with breast cancer. The specimen comprised lymph node tissue, sampled after IRX-2 immunotherapy. The chain links TRBV6-8 to TRBJ1-4, with TRBD1 matching 7 bases. This CDR3 is CASGNGGRTGRLLNEKLFF. CDR3 bases: TGTGCCAGCGGAAATGGGGGCCGGACAGGCCGCCTCCTAAATGAAAAACTGTTTTTT.